This TCR beta chain came from a study of control samples from healthy donors and cancer patients. Germline V CDR1 and CDR2: MDHEN, SYDVKM. The CDR3 length is 15 residues. The germline V and J ends were trimmed by 7 bases and 7 bases, with 23 bases remaining between them. Clones were sequenced by immunoSEQ multiplex PCR, and TCRdb holds only the in-frame ones, with some missing. The sample has approximately 120,000 clones, just over 90% seen once; the top ten hold about 4.7%. Sequenced: blood. The TCR was taken from a human donor in good health. The donor label of this sample is uncertain. The chain uses TRBV28 and TRBJ2-7; D assignment may be TRBD1 or TRBD2 (7 bases each). The CDR3 is CASTSGGTALREQYF. CDR3 in DNA: TGTGCCAGCACCTCCGGGGGGACAGCTCTGAGGGAGCAGTACTTC.